Shown below are 29 T cell receptor beta chains from a single sample sequenced in a study of blood T cell repertoires in COVID-19. Some clones are missing from TCRdb's copy, which holds only in-frame ones; the method was immunoSEQ multiplex PCR. This table has 160,000 or so clones, around 85% appearing once. Sequenced material: peripheral blood. These receptors came from a man aged 55 to 70 with active or convalescent COVID-19.

J is TRBJ1-1 and V is TRBV3-1 (or the pseudogene TRBV3-2), with D uncertain. This CDR3 has 13 amino acids. V was cut by 5 bases and J by 4 bases, with 11 bases left in between. Germline V lookup: CDR1 LGHDT, CDR2 YNNKEL (reference sequence). CDR3 nucleotide sequence: TGTGCCAGCAGCGGCGGTGTAGTCACTGAAGCTTTCTTT. Its protein is CASSGGVVTEAFF.

The chain has TRBV6-5 and TRBJ2-7, with D hard to call. The CDR3 is 15 residues long. The V gene's germline CDR1 is MNHEY and CDR2 SVGAGI. Trimming cost V 2 bases and J 4 bases, with 15 bases left between them. The CDR3 region is CASSYSITEIYEQYF. For the CDR3, the DNA is TGTGCCAGCAGTTACAGTATTACTGAGATTTACGAGCAGTACTTC.

This chain links TRBV20-1 with TRBJ1-2, with D unclear. CDR1 is DFQATT, CDR2 SNEGSKA, per germline (reference sequence). V lost 5 bases and J 7 bases, leaving 8 bases between the germline ends. CDR3 size: 10 residues. The CDR3 bases are TGCAGTGCTTGGACTGGTGGCTACACCTTC. Protein sequence: CSAWTGGYTF.

V and J are TRBV4-1 and TRBJ1-1; D ambiguous. Trimming pared 1 base from V and 5 bases from J, leaving 11 bases between. Germline CDR1 reads MGHRA; CDR2 reads YSYEKL. The CDR3 covers 14 residues. CDR3 sequence: CASSQAGGVTEAFF. As DNA, the CDR3 is TGCGCCAGCAGCCAAGCGGGAGGTGTGACTGAAGCTTTCTTT.

This clone was observed once. The V gene is TRBV4-2, the J gene TRBJ2-2, with TRBD1 identical over 9 bases. The CDR3 has 19 amino acids. V shed 1 base and J 3 bases; nucleotides not matched to a gene: 12. From germline, CDR1 is LGHNA and CDR2 YNFKEQ. The CDR3 nucleotides are TGTGCCAGCAGCCAAGTTAATCGGGACAGGGTATCGGACACCGGGGAGCTGTTTTTT. Translated: CASSQVNRDRVSDTGELFF.

The CDR3 DNA is TGCAGCACGTCTAAGGGACAGGGTAACACCGGGGAGCTGTTTTTT. The encoded protein is CSTSKGQGNTGELFF. J is TRBJ2-2 and V is TRBV29-1, with 9 bases that match TRBD1. The CDR3 sequence is 15 residues long. Germline CDR1 SQVTM, CDR2 ANQGSEA. V shed 8 bases and J 2 bases; nucleotides not matched to a gene: 9.

V gene TRBV18 combines with J gene TRBJ2-7; a weak D match, TRBD2 (5 bases). Germline V gene lookup returns CDR1 KGHSH and CDR2 LQKENI. The CDR3 has 18 residues. V lost 5 bases to trimming and J lost 5 bases, with 28 bases between them. CDR3 DNA sequence: TGTGCCAGCTCATCATCAACGAAGGGTCCGGGATCGAACGACGAGCAGTACTTC. Protein product: CASSSSTKGPGSNDEQYF.

This chain connects TRBV7-9 to TRBJ2-3; 8 bases agree with TRBD1. V lost 5 bases to trimming and J lost 2 bases; unmatched junction nucleotides: 6. The CDR3 runs 15 residues. Looked up from germline, CDR1 is SEHNR and CDR2 is FQNEAQ (reference sequence). The CDR3 protein is CASSVTGGNTDTQYF. For the CDR3, the DNA is TGTGCCAGCAGCGTCACAGGGGGTAACACAGATACGCAGTATTTT.

The chain combines TRBV7-8 with TRBJ1-3; D gene ambiguous. Trimming shortened V by 5 bases and J by 1 base, and 9 bases separated the two germline ends. CDR1 and CDR2 (germline): SGHVS, FQNEAQ. This CDR3 region has 14 residues. In DNA form, the CDR3 reads TGTGCCAGCAGCCTCGAGGCATCTGGAAACACCATATATTTT. This sequence encodes CASSLEASGNTIYF.

The V call is TRBV28, the J call TRBJ1-2; 7 bases map to TRBD1. CDR1 and CDR2 from the germline V gene are MDHEN and SYDVKM. The CDR3 spans 14 residues. Unmatched junction bases numbered 5, after V lost 5 bases and J lost 2 bases. The CDR3 region has the DNA TGTGCCAGCAGTCAGACAGGGATAAACTATGGCTACACCTTC. It is translated as CASSQTGINYGYTF.

The V call is TRBV2, the J call TRBJ1-2; tentatively, D is TRBD1 (6 bases). The germline V and J ends were trimmed by 4 bases and 4 bases, with 16 bases remaining between them. This CDR3 is 15 amino acids long. The V gene's germline CDR1 is SNHLY and CDR2 FYNNEI. The CDR3 region is CASSADRTSGYGYTF. The CDR3 bases are TGTGCCAGCAGTGCAGACAGGACTTCGGGCTATGGCTACACCTTC.

The V call is TRBV11-2, the J call TRBJ1-1, with a possible D match to TRBD1 (5 bases). The CDR3 is 12 amino acids. CDR1 SGHAT and CDR2 FQNNGV come from the germline V gene. V dropped 5 bases and J dropped 3 bases, with 7 bases sitting between them. The DNA for the CDR3 is TGTGCCAGCAGCCCAGGGTACACTGAAGCTTTCTTT. This encodes CASSPGYTEAFF.

V and J are TRBV27 and TRBJ2-7, with 7 nucleotides matching TRBD2. In germline, CDR1 is MNHEY, CDR2 SMNVEV (reference sequence). CDR3 length: 18 residues. With V trimmed by 5 bases and J by 2 bases, 18 bases remained unmatched. This CDR3 is CASSLTAPWTRLPYEQYF. The CDR3 nucleotides are TGTGCCAGCAGTCTAACTGCCCCCTGGACTAGGTTACCCTACGAGCAGTACTTC.

The chain links TRBV5-4 to TRBJ2-3, with TRBD2 identical over 8 bases. Per the germline V gene, CDR1 is SGHNT and CDR2 is YYREEE (reference sequence). This CDR3 comprises 16 residues. The junction had 11 bases not matched to a gene; V was cut back by 4 bases and J by 4 bases. CDR3 bases: TGTGCCAGCAGCCTAAAAAGCGGGGGTGCAGCAGATACGCAGTATTTT. Translated: CASSLKSGGAADTQYF.

The chain carries TRBV5-1 and TRBJ2-7; no reliable D call. CDR3 length: 13 residues. The V and J ends lost 0 bases and 5 bases respectively, with 9 bases between them. Germline V gene data show CDR1 as SGHRS and CDR2 as YFSETQ. CDR3 bases: TGCGCCAGCAGCTTGGGGGCAGGCAACGAGCAGTACTTC. It translates to CASSLGAGNEQYF.

The table lists this clone with a count of one. The rearrangement links TRBV7-2 to TRBJ2-5; 7 bases line up with TRBD1. Germline CDR1 reads SGHTA; CDR2 reads FQGNSA. This CDR3 spans 15 amino acids. Germline trimming cut 5 bases from V and 5 bases from J; bases unmatched to any gene: 11. The CDR3: CASSPMRQGSETQYF. For the CDR3, the DNA is TGTGCCAGCAGCCCTATGCGACAGGGAAGCGAGACCCAGTACTTC.

V is TRBV2 and J is TRBJ1-1, with a weak D call TRBD1 (6 bases). The CDR3 is 13 residues long. V was shortened by 6 bases and J by 0 bases, with 8 bases between the two germline ends. Germline V gene sequence: CDR1 SNHLY, CDR2 FYNNEI. The CDR3 region is CASRGDMNTEAFF. CDR3 nucleotides: TGTGCCAGCAGGGGGGACATGAACACTGAAGCTTTCTTT.

The J gene is TRBJ2-2, the V gene TRBV3-1 (or the pseudogene TRBV3-2); TRBD2 agrees at 7 bases. Germline V gene lookup returns CDR1 LGHDT and CDR2 YNNKEL (reference sequence). V lost 2 bases, J lost 3 bases, and 6 bases stayed unmatched. CDR3 length: 16 residues. The CDR3 bases are TGTGCCAGCAGCCAACGGACTAGGGCCGACACCGGGGAGCTGTTTTTT. Translated: CASSQRTRADTGELFF.

The chain couples TRBV5-1 to TRBJ1-1; D is uncertain. The CDR3 totals 14 residues. V shed 0 bases and J shed 0 bases, with 6 bases lying between them. The germline CDR1 and CDR2 sequences are SGHRS and YFSETQ. CDR3 sequence reads: CASSLGEMNTEAFF. As DNA, the CDR3 is TGCGCCAGCAGCTTGGGCGAGATGAACACTGAAGCTTTCTTT.

The chain combines TRBV10-1 with TRBJ1-3; D is ambiguous. Trimming took off 1 base at V and 7 bases at J, with 17 bases between the two ends. The CDR3 runs 16 residues. Germline lookup yields CDR1 WNHNN and CDR2 SYGVQD (reference sequence). Written as DNA, the CDR3 is TGCGCCAGCAGTGAGTTTGCCACCCGGGATGGGAACACCATATATTTT. This codes for CASSEFATRDGNTIYF.

This clone occurred a few times. The chain recombines TRBV19 with TRBJ1-1; the D is unclear. V lost 9 bases, J lost 5 bases, and 10 bases lay in between. This CDR3 has 11 amino acids. Looked up from germline, CDR1 is LNHDA and CDR2 is SQIVND (reference sequence). CDR3 nucleotide sequence: TGTGCCAGCTCCTTCGGGACTGAAGCTTTCTTT. Translation gives CASSFGTEAFF.

This chain uses TRBV28 with TRBJ2-3, with D uncertain. V was shortened by 4 bases and J by 3 bases, with 5 bases between the two germline ends. The CDR3 contains 12 residues. Germline V CDR1 and CDR2: MDHEN, SYDVKM. CDR3 bases: TGTGCCAGCAGTTCTTATACAGATACGCAGTATTTT. Its protein product is CASSSYTDTQYF.

The V and J genes are TRBV24-1 and TRBJ2-5, with TRBD1 matching 8 bases. After removal of 2 bases from V and 5 bases from J, the junction contained 6 bases not matched to a gene. Per germline, CDR1 KGHDR and CDR2 SFDVKD. The CDR3 is made up of 15 amino acids. The DNA for the CDR3 is TGTGCCACCAGTGATTCTACAGGGGGAATGGAGACCCAGTACTTC. This encodes CATSDSTGGMETQYF.

The chain uses TRBV6-6 and TRBJ2-5, with a possible D match to TRBD1 (6 bases). Deletions cut 5 bases from V and 5 bases from J, with 12 bases between. The CDR3 has 13 residues. The germline gives CDR1 MNHNY, CDR2 SVGAGI (reference sequence). In nucleotides, the CDR3 is TGTGCCAGCAGTACTGGGGGCTGGGAGACCCAGTACTTC. The encoded protein is CASSTGGWETQYF.

The sample holds a few counts of this clone. The chain has TRBV5-6 and TRBJ1-5, with 7 positions matching TRBD1. CDR3 length equals 18 residues. Germline V CDR1 and CDR2: SGHDT, YYEEEE. Trimming cost V 4 bases and J 0 bases; bases outside gene matches: 13. CDR3 protein: CASSRGQPDFHSNQPQHF. CDR3 nucleotide sequence: TGTGCCAGCAGCAGGGGACAGCCCGATTTCCATAGCAATCAGCCCCAGCATTTT.

The rearrangement links TRBV5-1 to TRBJ1-3; 11 bases align to TRBD1. Trimming cost V 3 bases and J 4 bases; bases outside gene matches: 6. The CDR3 covers 16 residues. CDR1 SGHRS and CDR2 YFSETQ come from the germline V gene. The CDR3 spells CASSSGQGAGGNTIYF. CDR3 coding DNA: TGCGCCAGCAGCTCCGGACAGGGGGCTGGCGGAAACACCATATATTTT.

This clone is a singleton in its sample. The chain combines TRBV7-9 with TRBJ1-6; TRBD1 agrees at 9 bases. Germline assignment: CDR1 SEHNR and CDR2 FQNEAQ (reference sequence). V gave up 3 bases and J gave up 6 bases; unmatched junction bases: 6. The CDR3 is 16 residues long. In DNA, the CDR3 is TGTGCCAGCAGCTTGGACCCGGGACAGGGTAATTCACCCCTCCACTTT. This sequence encodes CASSLDPGQGNSPLHF. The full variable domain, its missing parts supplied by reference TRBV7-9 and TRBJ1-6, is DTGVSQNPRHKITKRGQNVTFRCDPISEHNRLYWYRQTLGQGPEFLTYFQNEAQLEKSRLLSDRFSAERPKGSFSTLEIQRTEQGDSAMYLCASSLDPGQGNSPLHFGNGTRLTVT.

Here the CDR3 reads CASRPTSGQETQYF. Written as DNA, the CDR3 is TGCGCCAGCAGGCCAACTAGCGGCCAAGAGACCCAGTACTTC. This chain joins TRBV10-2 and TRBJ2-5; 8 bases map to TRBD2. This CDR3 region has 14 residues. CDR1 and CDR2 (germline): WSHSY, SAAADI. V lost 6 bases to trimming and J lost 1 base; unmatched junction nucleotides: 4.

The rearrangement links TRBV19 to TRBJ1-2; TRBD1 aligns across 9 bases. There are 14 residues in the CDR3. CDR1 and CDR2 (germline): LNHDA, SQIVND (reference sequence). After removal of 4 bases from V and 6 bases from J, the junction contained 6 bases not matched to a gene. This CDR3 reads CASSTPGQGDGYTF. The CDR3 DNA follows: TGTGCCAGTAGTACCCCGGGACAGGGTGATGGCTACACCTTC.